The clone carrying this T cell receptor beta chain turned up a few times. TCRdb's table, derived via immunoSEQ multiplex PCR, lists solely in-frame clones and lacks some. Of some 210,000 clones detected, roughly 87% appear once; the ten largest clones hold approximately 10%. The CDR3 spans 15 residues. V dropped 7 bases and J dropped 4; count of bases not matched to a gene: 8. Germline V gives CDR1 SNHLY, CDR2 FYNNEI. These data belong to a study of blood T cell repertoires in COVID-19. Participants, about 18 to 95 years old, spanned under 25 US areas. This sequence was found in a man aged 18 to 29 with acute COVID-19. Sequencing was done on a sample of PBMCs or T cells enriched from blood (not recorded which). The gene calls are TRBV2 and TRBJ1-4; 8 bases fit TRBD1. In DNA, the CDR3 is TGTGCCAGCAATACGGACAGGGAGTTTAATGAAAAACTGTTTTTT. Protein sequence: CASNTDREFNEKLFF.